This entry is about one TCR beta chain. Its antigen is unidentified. MiXCR was run by TCRdb on the 5' RACE reads, yielding one entry per CDR3 protein. Counted here are 300,000 to 400,000 distinct CDR3 sequences, about 8.7% occurring once; the ten biggest clones make up more than 15%. The sample is drawn from a study of T cells after yellow fever vaccination. On the study more broadly: Preparation of fractions with low cell numbers was performed using SMART-Seq v4 Ultra Low Input.

The CDR3 loop spans 14 amino acids. Germline V lookup: CDR1 SGHTA, CDR2 FQGNSA. V shed 1 base and J shed 4 bases, with 9 bases lying between them. Study outcomes and limitations: Reappearance after the booster was seen for most primary-vaccination clones, at 96% CD4 and 75% to 90% CD8. By day 5 rather than day 15, the secondary response had peaked, though it was weaker. The study noted that FACS-sorted repertoires could contain abundant clonotypes contaminating from the bulk population.

This chain joins TRBV7-2 and TRBJ2-3; D remains ambiguous. The material sequenced was PBMCs, taken on the day of the first yellow fever vaccination. The TCR comes from a man aged 18 to 29 who received the YFV17D yellow fever vaccine. CDR3 nucleotide sequence: TGTGCCAGCAGCTTAGTCCCTACCGCAGATACGCAGTATTTT. Protein product: CASSLVPTADTQYF.